This is a list of T cell receptor beta chains from one sample in a study of cytomegalovirus exposure and HLA in healthy donors. Profiling relied on immunoSEQ multiplex PCR, and the TCRdb table lists in-frame clones only, not all of them. There are more than 95,000 clones in the sample; roughly 9.1% occur only once, and less than 6% lies in the top ten. The material sequenced was PBMCs. These receptors originate from a middle-aged man in good health and CMV-seropositive. CDR3s include the opening cysteine and the closing phenylalanine or tryptophan. Each record gives: J gene, clone size, V gene, D gene, CDR3 protein, CDR3 DNA. The D gene is left open where the match is weak. For some rows the clone size is stated as once, few or many, or as a class when expanded; others skip it.

TRBJ1-1,.,TRBV7-9,.,CASSLEGNPNTEAFF,TGTGCCAGCAGCTTAGAGGGGAATCCGAACACTGAAGCTTTCTTT
TRBJ2-1,few,TRBV7-9,.,CASYEDPVQFF,TGTGCCAGCTACGAGGATCCCGTCCAGTTCTTC
TRBJ2-7,few,TRBV7-9,.,CASSLVHYEQYF,TGTGCCAGCAGCTTAGTCCACTACGAGCAGTACTTC
TRBJ2-1,.,TRBV7-3,TRBD2,CASSLIAGGPLNEQFF,TGTGCCAGCAGCCTAATAGCGGGAGGCCCCCTCAATGAGCAGTTCTTC
TRBJ2-7,few,TRBV29-1,.,CSGGNSYEQYF,TGCAGCGGCGGGAATTCCTACGAGCAGTACTTC
TRBJ2-1,.,TRBV5-6,.,CASSFGGNNEQFF,TGTGCCAGCAGCTTTGGGGGGAACAATGAGCAGTTCTTC
TRBJ1-5,.,TRBV15,TRBD1,CATGGRGRNQPQHF,TGTGCCACCGGGGGCAGGGGGAGGAATCAGCCCCAGCATTTT
TRBJ1-5,few,TRBV27,.,CANDGWGCNQPQHF,TGTGCCAATGATGGATGGGGCTGCAATCAGCCCCAGCATTTT
TRBJ1-4,few,TRBV28,.,CASSFFLSGKGEKLFF,TGTGCCAGCAGTTTCTTCCTGTCAGGGAAGGGAGAAAAACTGTTTTTT
TRBJ1-5,few,TRBV19,.,CASRAGVVNQPQHF,TGTGCCAGTAGAGCCGGGGTAGTGAATCAGCCCCAGCATTTT
TRBJ1-2,.,TRBV14,TRBD1,CASSQEYGQDVYGYTF,TGTGCCAGCAGCCAAGAATACGGACAGGACGTATATGGCTACACCTTC
TRBJ1-5,few,TRBV6-5,TRBD1,CASSRGQGLGAQHF,TGTGCCAGCAGTCGCGGACAGGGGTTGGGAGCCCAGCATTTT
TRBJ1-5,.,TRBV30,.,CAWSTTSGVNQPQHF,TGTGCCTGGAGTACAACATCAGGGGTCAATCAGCCCCAGCATTTT
TRBJ2-4,.,TRBV6-5,TRBD1,CASSSTDRRNIQYF,TGTGCCAGCAGTTCCACGGACAGGAGGAACATTCAGTACTTC
TRBJ2-3,.,TRBV19,TRBD2,CASSIEGSGGSTDTQYF,TGTGCCAGTAGTATAGAAGGTAGCGGGGGGAGCACAGATACGCAGTATTTT
TRBJ2-2,.,TRBV5-1,.,CASSWTTMNTGELFF,TGCGCCAGCAGCTGGACAACTATGAACACCGGGGAGCTGTTTTTT
TRBJ2-7,few,TRBV11-2,.,CASSPSGEDEQYF,TGTGCCAGCAGCCCCTCCGGGGAGGACGAGCAGTACTTC
TRBJ2-1,few,TRBV11-1,.,CASSIDSTGYNEQFF,TGTGCCAGCAGCATAGACTCGACGGGGTACAATGAGCAGTTCTTC
TRBJ2-3,.,TRBV13,.,CASSPSDTQYF,TGTGCCAGCAGCCCCTCGGATACGCAGTATTTT
TRBJ1-2,.,TRBV9,.,CASSVTSGFGYTF,TGTGCCAGCAGCGTAACCTCGGGGTTCGGCTACACCTTC
TRBJ1-5,few,TRBV19,.,CASSIDRYNQPQHF,TGTGCCAGTAGTATAGACAGATACAATCAGCCCCAGCATTTT
TRBJ1-1,.,TRBV6-5,TRBD1,CASINMNRGNTEAFF,TGTGCCAGCATCAATATGAACAGGGGGAACACTGAAGCTTTCTTT
TRBJ2-5,few,TRBV27,TRBD1,CASSWDRGKETQYF,TGTGCCAGCAGTTGGGACAGGGGGAAAGAGACCCAGTACTTC
TRBJ2-5,few,TRBV12-5,.,CASGSDRRETQYF,TGTGCTAGTGGTTCGGACAGACGAGAGACCCAGTACTTC
TRBJ2-3,.,TRBV6-1,TRBD1,CASSRTGEGDTQYF,TGTGCCAGCTCAAGGACAGGGGAGGGAGATACGCAGTATTTT
TRBJ2-5,few,TRBV27,TRBD2,CASSPTPGLAGQETQYF,TGTGCCAGCAGTCCCACCCCGGGACTAGCGGGACAAGAGACCCAGTACTTC
TRBJ2-7,.,TRBV4-1,.,CASSQVRGYEQYF,TGCGCCAGCAGCCAAGTTAGGGGCTACGAGCAGTACTTC
TRBJ2-7,few,TRBV28,.,CASSYPLRGTYEQYF,TGTGCCAGCAGTTACCCCCTACGGGGAACCTACGAGCAGTACTTC
TRBJ2-5,.,TRBV27,TRBD2,CASSFSAGGPSSQYF,TGTGCCAGCAGTTTCTCGGCGGGAGGGCCCAGTTCCCAGTACTTC
TRBJ2-1,few,TRBV25-1,.,CASTHFWGTHNEQFF,TGTGCCAGCACCCACTTTTGGGGGACACACAATGAGCAGTTCTTC
TRBJ2-1,few,TRBV25-1,.,CASSAPDNNKDNEQFF,TGTGCCAGCAGTGCCCCGGACAACAACAAAGACAATGAGCAGTTCTTC
TRBJ2-3,few,TRBV5-1,.,CASSPKGLTDTQYF,TGCGCCAGCAGCCCTAAGGGACTCACAGATACGCAGTATTTT
TRBJ2-2,.,TRBV2,TRBD1,CASNRGPNTGELFF,TGTGCCAGCAATAGGGGGCCGAACACCGGGGAGCTGTTTTTT
TRBJ2-2,.,TRBV19,.,CASSIRELNTGELFF,TGTGCCAGTAGTATTCGAGAACTTAACACCGGGGAGCTGTTTTTT
TRBJ2-7,few,TRBV5-1,TRBD2,CASSLLLAGAEQYF,TGCGCCAGCAGCTTGTTACTAGCGGGCGCCGAGCAGTACTTC
TRBJ1-6,few,TRBV23-1,.,CASSQSPRQENNSPLHF,TGCGCCAGCAGTCAATCACCACGACAGGAGAATAATTCACCCCTCCACTTT
TRBJ2-7,.,TRBV7-9,TRBD1,CASSPAGTGDRRAYEQYF,TGTGCCAGCAGCCCGGCCGGGACAGGGGACCGTCGAGCCTACGAGCAGTACTTC
TRBJ2-5,.,TRBV6-1,.,CASSGTGGAFVRFQETQYF,TGTGCCAGCAGTGGGACGGGGGGCGCATTTGTCCGGTTCCAAGAGACCCAGTACTTC
TRBJ2-7,.,TRBV5-1,.,CASSLSGAYEQYF,TGCGCCAGTAGCCTATCAGGGGCATACGAGCAGTACTTC
TRBJ2-1,once,TRBV28,.,CASSFPPSVRLEQFF,TGTGCCAGCAGTTTCCCCCCTAGCGTGCGGCTTGAGCAGTTCTTC
TRBJ1-1,.,TRBV7-2,TRBD1,CASSLGGTGQQALF,TGTGCCAGCAGCTTAGGTGGGACAGGGCAGCAAGCTCTCTTT
TRBJ1-1,.,TRBV5-1,.,CASSSGSFLMNTEAFF,TGCGCCAGCAGCTCAGGGTCGTTTCTAATGAACACTGAAGCTTTCTTT
TRBJ2-2,few,TRBV27,.,CASRAPLVVTGELFF,TGTGCCAGCAGGGCCCCTCTAGTGGTGACCGGGGAGCTGTTTTTT
TRBJ2-5,.,TRBV27,.,CASSLYPGDPGETQYF,TGTGCCAGCAGTTTATATCCGGGAGACCCTGGAGAGACCCAGTACTTC
TRBJ2-1,few,TRBV18,TRBD1,CASSIGTGKHNEQFF,TGTGCCAGCTCAATCGGGACAGGGAAACACAATGAGCAGTTCTTC
TRBJ2-7,few,TRBV2,TRBD2,CASSEGTSRTYEQYF,TGTGCCAGCAGTGAAGGGACTAGCAGAACCTACGAGCAGTACTTC
TRBJ1-2,.,TRBV23-1,.,CASSQTIRDKTKSNGYTF,TGCGCCAGCAGTCAAACAATCCGGGACAAGACAAAATCCAATGGCTACACCTTC
TRBJ1-4,.,TRBV28,.,CASSLTGPNEKLFF,TGTGCCAGCAGTTTGACAGGCCCGAATGAAAAACTGTTTTTT
TRBJ2-1,few,TRBV28,TRBD2,CASSGTSGSNNEQFF,TGTGCCAGCTCCGGGACTAGCGGGAGTAACAATGAGCAGTTCTTC